Included here is one T cell receptor beta chain sequence, with context. Its antigen is currently unknown. The source of the sample is a study of CD8 T cells in ankylosing spondylitis. Study conclusions and caveats: Earlier reports found some motif variants in synovial fluid and blood in reactive arthritis. Within ankylosing spondylitis blood, a TCR beta motif made up of eight or nine highly homologous variants appeared to be characteristic. The authors reported significant enrichment of disease-linked clones in matched ankylosing spondylitis synovial fluid.

Libraries of TCR beta came from quantitative 5'-RACE with molecular barcodes. TCRdb processed the 5' RACE reads anew with MiXCR; each CDR3 protein has one entry. The repertoire has about 330,000 distinct CDR3 sequences, roughly 8% of them found once; the top ten carry about 14%. With 3 bases removed from V and 2 bases from J, the gap between germline ends came to 8 bases. The CDR3 has 13 residues. The V gene's germline CDR1 is LGHNA and CDR2 YNFKEQ. The source of this sequence is a male donor with ankylosing spondylitis. J is TRBJ2-7 and V is TRBV4-2; unclear D gene. The specimen sequenced was blood, either unsorted or a sorted T cell fraction (not recorded which). CDR3 sequence reads: CASSQFTAYEQYF. The CDR3 bases are TGTGCCAGCAGCCAGTTCACGGCCTACGAGCAGTACTTC.